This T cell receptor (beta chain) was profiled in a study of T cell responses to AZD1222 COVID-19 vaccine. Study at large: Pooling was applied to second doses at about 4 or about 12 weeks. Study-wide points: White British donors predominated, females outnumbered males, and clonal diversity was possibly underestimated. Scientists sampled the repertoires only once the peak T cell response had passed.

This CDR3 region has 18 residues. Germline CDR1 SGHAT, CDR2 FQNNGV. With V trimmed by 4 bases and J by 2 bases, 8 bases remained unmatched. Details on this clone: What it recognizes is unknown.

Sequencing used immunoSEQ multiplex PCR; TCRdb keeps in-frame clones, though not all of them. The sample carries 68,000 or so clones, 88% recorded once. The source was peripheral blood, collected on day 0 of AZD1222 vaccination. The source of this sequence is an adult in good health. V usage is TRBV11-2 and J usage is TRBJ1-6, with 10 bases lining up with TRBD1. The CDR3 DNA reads TGTGCCAGCAGCTCCAGTCGGGACAGGGGCACCTATAATTCACCCCTCCACTTT. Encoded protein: CASSSSRDRGTYNSPLHF.